The 11 T cell receptor beta chains below all came from one sample that was sequenced in a study of blood T cell repertoires in COVID-19. TCRdb keeps only in-frame clones here, not all; method: immunoSEQ multiplex PCR. The sample consists of some 210,000 clones, almost 85% of them appearing once. The specimen sequenced was peripheral blood. The origin of the receptors is a woman aged 40 to 49 with acute or convalescent COVID-19.

This clone has only a few counts. The chain couples TRBV6-4 to TRBJ1-6, with D perhaps TRBD1 (5 bases). CDR3 length: 15 amino acids. V gave up 4 bases and J gave up 4 bases, with 11 bases separating them. CDR1 MRHNA and CDR2 SNTAGT come from the germline V gene. CDR3: CASSAGGGYNSPLHF. The DNA of the CDR3 is TGTGCCAGCAGTGCCGGCGGGGGTTATAATTCACCCCTCCACTTT.

The genes are TRBV27 and TRBJ2-7, with D uncertain. V was trimmed by 2 bases and J by 2 bases, leaving 7 bases between them. Germline loops: CDR1 MNHEY, CDR2 SMNVEV (reference sequence). CDR3 length: 13 amino acids. The CDR3 coding sequence is TGTGCCAGCAGTTTAGGCATTACCTACGAGCAGTACTTC. This gives the protein CASSLGITYEQYF.

The chain combines TRBV3-1 (or the pseudogene TRBV3-2) with TRBJ2-1; 9 bases align to TRBD2. The germline gives CDR1 LGHDT, CDR2 YNNKEL (reference sequence). The CDR3 runs 16 residues. With V trimmed by 0 bases and J by 5 bases, 5 bases remained unmatched. The CDR3 nucleotides are TGTGCCAGCAGCCAAGATCGGCTAGCGGGGCACAATGAGCAGTTCTTC. Translation gives CASSQDRLAGHNEQFF.

This clone is a singleton in its sample. The gene calls are TRBV27 and TRBJ2-7; D remains unclear. Trimming shortened V by 8 bases and J by 5 bases, and 16 bases separated the two germline ends. The length of the CDR3 is 13 residues. Per the germline V gene, CDR1 is MNHEY and CDR2 is SMNVEV (reference sequence). CDR3 residues: CASHLSPRDEQYF. CDR3 bases: TGTGCCAGCCATCTTAGTCCCCGGGACGAGCAGTACTTC.

The genes are TRBV7-3 and TRBJ1-5; the D gene is possibly TRBD1 (5 bases). Germline assignment: CDR1 SGHTA and CDR2 FQGTGA. The germline V and J ends were trimmed by 1 base and 6 bases, with 19 bases remaining between them. This CDR3 comprises 17 residues. CDR3 coding DNA: TGTGCCAGCAGCTTAAGTGGTCGCCCCGGGAGGGGTCAGCCCCAGCATTTT. As protein: CASSLSGRPGRGQPQHF.

This rearrangement joins TRBV5-1 to TRBJ2-3; weak D call: TRBD2 (7 bases). Trimming pared 0 bases from V and 1 base from J, leaving 18 bases between. In germline, CDR1 is SGHRS, CDR2 YFSETQ. This CDR3 has 18 amino acids. The CDR3 protein is CASSLEGGGPSRTDTQYF. DNA of the CDR3: TGCGCCAGCAGCTTGGAGGGGGGAGGGCCCTCCCGCACAGATACGCAGTATTTT.

This clone has only one observation. V and J are TRBV6-5 and TRBJ2-5, with 13 bases matching TRBD2. CDR3 length: 15 residues. CDR1 MNHEY and CDR2 SVGAGI come from the germline V gene. V shed 6 bases and J 5 bases; nucleotides not matched to a gene: 6. CDR3 protein: CASSRLAGGMETQYF. The CDR3 nucleotides are TGTGCCAGCAGCCGACTAGCGGGAGGCATGGAGACCCAGTACTTC.

V gene TRBV29-1 combines with J gene TRBJ1-1; TRBD1 aligns across 10 bases. The germline V gene encodes CDR1 SQVTM and CDR2 ANQGSEA. CDR3 length: 11 residues. V dropped 8 bases and J dropped 8; count of bases not matched to a gene: 5. The CDR3 is CSPGTGAEAFF. CDR3 in DNA: TGCAGCCCAGGGACAGGGGCCGAAGCTTTCTTT.

This chain joins TRBV29-1 and TRBJ2-7, with TRBD1 identical over 7 bases. With 6 bases clipped from V and 3 bases from J, the junction kept 8 bases outside the gene matches. Germline V lookup: CDR1 SQVTM, CDR2 ANQGSEA. The CDR3 consists of 13 residues. Written as DNA, the CDR3 is TGCAGCGTACTAGGACAGGATCTCTACGAGCAGTACTTC. Translating it yields CSVLGQDLYEQYF.

The chain uses TRBV15 and TRBJ1-5; perhaps TRBD1 as D (5 bases). The V end lost 3 bases, the J end lost 3 bases, and 9 bases lay between the germline ends. Germline CDR1 is LNHNV and CDR2 is YYDKDF (reference sequence). The CDR3 runs to 14 residues. The CDR3 protein is CATSSAGHNQPQHF. CDR3 DNA: TGTGCCACCAGCAGCGCAGGGCACAATCAGCCCCAGCATTTT.

V gene TRBV6-6 combines with J gene TRBJ2-3; 10 positions match TRBD2. The CDR3 length is 13 residues. The germline CDR1 and CDR2 sequences are MNHNY and SVGAGI (reference sequence). V trimming: 6 bases; J trimming: 8 bases; junction bases outside the gene matches: 5. CDR3 region: CASRDIAGGTQYF. The CDR3 coding sequence is TGTGCCAGCAGGGACATAGCGGGAGGTACGCAGTATTTT.